A selection of T cell receptor beta chains follows, all from one sample in a study of identical twins. Via MiXCR, TCRdb re-called the 5' RACE reads, giving one row per CDR3 protein. The data contain fewer than 900,000 distinct CDR3 sequences, around 21% of them singletons. These records were also assigned to another study, of T cells expressing NK-cell markers.

The sequencing input was PBMCs. The source is a young woman in good health. Both conserved end residues are part of each CDR3. The D gene is left open where the match is weak. Size tells how often a clone was seen (once, few, many) or the class of an expanded clone, and some rows leave it out.

CDR3 DNA: TGTGCCAGCTCACCAGGGACAGGGAACGAGCAGTACTTC
CDR3 protein: CASSPGTGNEQYF
J gene: TRBJ2-7
D gene: TRBD1
V gene: TRBV18
clone size: many

CDR3 DNA: TGTGCCAGCAGTCTAGGAAACTCTGGAAACACCATATATTTT
CDR3 protein: CASSLGNSGNTIYF
J gene: TRBJ1-3
D gene: NA
V gene: TRBV7-9
clone size: few

CDR3 DNA: TGCAGCGTTGAATTGAAGACCCAGTACTTC
CDR3 protein: CSVELKTQYF
J gene: TRBJ2-5
D gene: NA
V gene: TRBV29-1
clone size: few

CDR3 DNA: TGTGCCAGCAGTTACGCGGGGGGTGCTATGTACGAGCAGTACTTC
CDR3 protein: CASSYAGGAMYEQYF
J gene: TRBJ2-7
D gene: TRBD2
V gene: TRBV6-5
clone size: many

CDR3 DNA: TGTGCCAGCAGCCAAGGTTATGGCTACACCTTC
CDR3 protein: CASSQGYGYTF
J gene: TRBJ1-2
D gene: NA
V gene: TRBV12-3/TRBV12-4
clone size: many

CDR3 DNA: TGTGCCAGCAGCCAAAACTCCGGGGCCAATCAGCCCCAGCATTTT
CDR3 protein: CASSQNSGANQPQHF
J gene: TRBJ1-5
D gene: NA
V gene: TRBV11-2
clone size: few

CDR3 DNA: TGTGCCAGCAGTCCCCTCCCGGGTAGAAGGTTGGGTGAGCAGTTCTTC
CDR3 protein: CASSPLPGRRLGEQFF
J gene: TRBJ2-1
D gene: NA
V gene: TRBV6-2/TRBV6-3
clone size: NA

CDR3 DNA: TGCAGCGTGGACCGACTAGCGGGAGGGTTCGAAGAGACCCAGTACTTC
CDR3 protein: CSVDRLAGGFEETQYF
J gene: TRBJ2-5
D gene: TRBD2
V gene: TRBV29-1
clone size: few

CDR3 DNA: TGCAGTGTTGCTGGGGGGGCTAGCACAGATACGCAGTATTTT
CDR3 protein: CSVAGGASTDTQYF
J gene: TRBJ2-3
D gene: NA
V gene: TRBV20-1
clone size: NA

CDR3 DNA: TGTGCCAGCAGTGACCCGGGAAGGCTAGCGGGGGCGGGTTACTACGAGCAGTACTTC
CDR3 protein: CASSDPGRLAGAGYYEQYF
J gene: TRBJ2-7
D gene: TRBD2
V gene: TRBV12-3/TRBV12-4
clone size: NA

CDR3 DNA: TGTGCCAGCAGCCTTCACCCGCCGGGTTGGGGTTCACCCCTCCACTTT
CDR3 protein: CASSLHPPGWGSPLHF
J gene: TRBJ1-6
D gene: NA
V gene: TRBV12-3/TRBV12-4
clone size: few

CDR3 DNA: TGTGCCAGCAGTTACTCGAGGGGTGGGAAGAGTAACGAGCAGTACTTC
CDR3 protein: CASSYSRGGKSNEQYF
J gene: TRBJ2-7
D gene: NA
V gene: TRBV6-5
clone size: NA

CDR3 DNA: TGCAGTGCCTTGGGGAGGCGCACAGATACGCAGAATTTT
CDR3 protein: CSALGRRTDTQNF
J gene: TRBJ2-3
D gene: NA
V gene: TRBV20-1
clone size: NA

CDR3 DNA: TGTGCCAGCAGTGATCTAGGACTAGCGGGGGAGAGCTCTGGGGCCAACGTCCTGACTTTC
CDR3 protein: CASSDLGLAGESSGANVLTF
J gene: TRBJ2-6
D gene: TRBD2
V gene: TRBV2
clone size: few

CDR3 DNA: TGTGCCAGCCGAATGGAGGGGAACACGCAGTATTTT
CDR3 protein: CASRMEGNTQYF
J gene: TRBJ2-3
D gene: NA
V gene: TRBV12-3/TRBV12-4
clone size: few

CDR3 DNA: TGCGCCAGCAGCTTTGGGTTGGCGGGAGGGGAATACAATGAGCAGTTCTTC
CDR3 protein: CASSFGLAGGEYNEQFF
J gene: TRBJ2-1
D gene: TRBD2
V gene: TRBV5-1
clone size: NA

CDR3 DNA: TGTGCCAGCATTGGGGGTTCTGAAGCTTTCTTT
CDR3 protein: CASIGGSEAFF
J gene: TRBJ1-1
D gene: NA
V gene: TRBV2
clone size: NA

CDR3 DNA: TGTGCCAGCAGCGTAGATTACTACGGGGATGTGGCGCAGTATTTT
CDR3 protein: CASSVDYYGDVAQYF
J gene: TRBJ2-3
D gene: NA
V gene: TRBV9
clone size: NA

CDR3 DNA: TGTGCCAGCAGCCGAAAGCTACTAGCGGGCAGTAGCACAGATACGCAGTATTTT
CDR3 protein: CASSRKLLAGSSTDTQYF
J gene: TRBJ2-3
D gene: TRBD2
V gene: TRBV11-2
clone size: NA

CDR3 DNA: TGCGCCAGCAGCCAAGAGGGAGCGGGATGGGTCAATGAGCAGTTCTTC
CDR3 protein: CASSQEGAGWVNEQFF
J gene: TRBJ2-1
D gene: TRBD2
V gene: TRBV4-3
clone size: few

CDR3 DNA: TGTGCCAGCAGTTTTCGACAGGCCAATGAGCAGTTCTTC
CDR3 protein: CASSFRQANEQFF
J gene: TRBJ2-1
D gene: NA
V gene: TRBV6-5
clone size: many

CDR3 DNA: TGCAGCGTCCGCGCCGGGACTAGCGGGAGGCGGATGTCCACAGATACGCAGTATTTT
CDR3 protein: CSVRAGTSGRRMSTDTQYF
J gene: TRBJ2-3
D gene: TRBD2
V gene: TRBV29-1
clone size: NA

CDR3 DNA: TGTGCTAGCAGCCGTATGCGGGGGGATAGGGAGACCCAGTACTTC
CDR3 protein: CASSRMRGDRETQYF
J gene: TRBJ2-5
D gene: TRBD2
V gene: TRBV7-7
clone size: few

CDR3 DNA: TGCAGTGCTAGCGGGGGCCTTCAAGAGACCCAGTACTTC
CDR3 protein: CSASGGLQETQYF
J gene: TRBJ2-5
D gene: NA
V gene: TRBV20-1
clone size: many

CDR3 DNA: TGTGCCAGCAGCTTAGGACAGGAATGGCAGCCCCAGCATTTT
CDR3 protein: CASSLGQEWQPQHF
J gene: TRBJ1-5
D gene: NA
V gene: TRBV7-6
clone size: NA

CDR3 DNA: TGTGCCAGCAGCTTAACATCTGGGCCAGGGTATGGCTACACCTTC
CDR3 protein: CASSLTSGPGYGYTF
J gene: TRBJ1-2
D gene: NA
V gene: TRBV7-3
clone size: few

CDR3 DNA: TGCAGTGCTAGAGTCCGGCGGGGGGCCCTCTACGAGCAGTACTTC
CDR3 protein: CSARVRRGALYEQYF
J gene: TRBJ2-7
D gene: TRBD2
V gene: TRBV20-1
clone size: few

CDR3 DNA: TGTGCCAGCAGCGTGCCTCTCCAAGAGACCCAGTACTTC
CDR3 protein: CASSVPLQETQYF
J gene: TRBJ2-5
D gene: NA
V gene: TRBV2
clone size: NA

CDR3 DNA: TGTGCCAGCAGCCCGACAGGGTTCCCAGCCCTCCACTTT
CDR3 protein: CASSPTGFPALHF
J gene: TRBJ1-6
D gene: TRBD1
V gene: TRBV7-2
clone size: NA

CDR3 DNA: TGTGCCAGCAGCTTAATAGCGGCAGAGGGCTACACCTTC
CDR3 protein: CASSLIAAEGYTF
J gene: TRBJ1-2
D gene: NA
V gene: TRBV7-9
clone size: NA

CDR3 DNA: TGTGCCAGCAGCTCAGACGGAGGGTCCTACGAGCAGTACTTC
CDR3 protein: CASSSDGGSYEQYF
J gene: TRBJ2-7
D gene: NA
V gene: TRBV7-9
clone size: few

CDR3 DNA: TGTGCCAGCAGCTTAGTCCCTGGGACTGCAACTAGCACAGATACGCAGTATTTT
CDR3 protein: CASSLVPGTATSTDTQYF
J gene: TRBJ2-3
D gene: NA
V gene: TRBV7-8
clone size: NA

CDR3 DNA: TGCGCCAGCAGCTTGGTAGCGGGGGCCCCGTTCGAGCAGTACTTC
CDR3 protein: CASSLVAGAPFEQYF
J gene: TRBJ2-7
D gene: TRBD2
V gene: TRBV5-1
clone size: NA

CDR3 DNA: TGCAGCCCCTGGTGGGGAGATACGCAGTATTTT
CDR3 protein: CSPWWGDTQYF
J gene: TRBJ2-3
D gene: NA
V gene: TRBV29-1
clone size: NA

CDR3 DNA: TGTGCCAGCAGCCAAGGGGACGGAGTCGTTATGGAGACCCAGTACTTC
CDR3 protein: CASSQGDGVVMETQYF
J gene: TRBJ2-5
D gene: NA
V gene: TRBV3-1
clone size: few

CDR3 DNA: TGTGCCACCAGCAGAGTGACGGGAAGGTCAGGGACTAAGACTGAAGCTTTCTTT
CDR3 protein: CATSRVTGRSGTKTEAFF
J gene: TRBJ1-1
D gene: NA
V gene: TRBV15
clone size: few

CDR3 DNA: TGTGCCAGCAACACCTTGACAGGGGCCCGCTACAATGAGCAGTTCTTC
CDR3 protein: CASNTLTGARYNEQFF
J gene: TRBJ2-1
D gene: TRBD1
V gene: TRBV12-3/TRBV12-4
clone size: NA

CDR3 DNA: TGTGCCAGCAGCCGTACAGGGAGGACTGAAGCTTTCTTT
CDR3 protein: CASSRTGRTEAFF
J gene: TRBJ1-1
D gene: NA
V gene: TRBV6-2/TRBV6-3
clone size: many

CDR3 DNA: TGCAGCGTTGAATCCCCTAGCATGAATACGCAGTATTTT
CDR3 protein: CSVESPSMNTQYF
J gene: TRBJ2-3
D gene: NA
V gene: TRBV29-1
clone size: NA

CDR3 DNA: TGTGCCAGCAGTTTGCAGGGGTCTAACTATGGCTACACCTTC
CDR3 protein: CASSLQGSNYGYTF
J gene: TRBJ1-2
D gene: NA
V gene: TRBV12-3/TRBV12-4
clone size: few

CDR3 DNA: TGTGCCAGCAGTACGGGACAGTCCTACGAGCAGTACTTC
CDR3 protein: CASSTGQSYEQYF
J gene: TRBJ2-7
D gene: TRBD1
V gene: TRBV27
clone size: few

CDR3 DNA: TGTGCCAGCACAGCTAGTCATCAGCCCCAGCATTTT
CDR3 protein: CASTASHQPQHF
J gene: TRBJ1-5
D gene: NA
V gene: TRBV6-1
clone size: NA

CDR3 DNA: TGTGCCAGCAGTCATCCCAGACAGGGGTCATTCGAGCAGTACTTC
CDR3 protein: CASSHPRQGSFEQYF
J gene: TRBJ2-7
D gene: TRBD1
V gene: TRBV7-9
clone size: NA

CDR3 DNA: TGTGCCAGCAGCCTGGGGACAGCTGCCATCCCCTACGAGCAGTACTTC
CDR3 protein: CASSLGTAAIPYEQYF
J gene: TRBJ2-7
D gene: TRBD1
V gene: TRBV5-5
clone size: NA

CDR3 DNA: TGTGCCAGCAGCCCCAGGAGATCCTACAATGAGCAGTTCTTC
CDR3 protein: CASSPRRSYNEQFF
J gene: TRBJ2-1
D gene: NA
V gene: TRBV7-2
clone size: few

CDR3 DNA: TGTGCCAGTAGTATAGATCCACGGGAGACCCAGTACTTC
CDR3 protein: CASSIDPRETQYF
J gene: TRBJ2-5
D gene: NA
V gene: TRBV19
clone size: few

CDR3 DNA: TGTGCCAGCAGCTTATATGGGACCCCGACTAGCTCCTACAATGAGCAGTTCTTC
CDR3 protein: CASSLYGTPTSSYNEQFF
J gene: TRBJ2-1
D gene: NA
V gene: TRBV11-2
clone size: NA

CDR3 DNA: TGCAGTGCGAAACAACGGGCCAAAAACATTCAGTACTTC
CDR3 protein: CSAKQRAKNIQYF
J gene: TRBJ2-4
D gene: NA
V gene: TRBV20-1
clone size: NA

CDR3 DNA: TGTGCCAGCAGCCATGGCGGGACTAGCCGGGGGGGTGAGCAGTTCTTC
CDR3 protein: CASSHGGTSRGGEQFF
J gene: TRBJ2-1
D gene: TRBD2
V gene: TRBV3-1
clone size: many

CDR3 DNA: TGTGCCAGCAGCTTGGTGGAGGTAGCGGGAAATTGCGTCTTC
CDR3 protein: CASSLVEVAGNCVF
J gene: TRBJ2-1
D gene: TRBD2
V gene: TRBV5-5
clone size: few

CDR3 DNA: TGTGCCAGCAGCCAATTCTTAGGTGTCGCGCCCTTCACTGAAGCTTTCTTT
CDR3 protein: CASSQFLGVAPFTEAFF
J gene: TRBJ1-1
D gene: NA
V gene: TRBV3-1
clone size: NA